This TCR beta chain was recorded in a study of vaccination effects on CD4 cells after COVID-19. Study results and caveats: There was only 1 of 255 vaccine-induced clones in healthy vaccinees that cross-reacted with common cold coronaviruses.

This CDR3 has 15 amino acids. V was trimmed by 6 bases and J by 5 bases, leaving 17 bases between them. The germline V gene encodes CDR1 MGHRA and CDR2 YSYEKL. Measured with immunoSEQ multiplex PCR; TCRdb has only the in-frame clones, and not every one. The profile shows tens of thousands of clones, around 73% of them singletons. This clone has only a few counts. Its antigen remains unknown. Pools of viral peptides were used by the ViraFEST assay to expand antigen-specific CD4+ T cells ahead of sequencing. Having been cultured for ten to eleven days, the cells underwent CD4+ T cell isolation. Each participant received a vaccine that was either BNT162b2 or mRNA-1273, given as two doses.

This material consisted of CD4+ T cells from PBMCs cultured with HCoV-229E spike peptides, taken after COVID-19 vaccination. The receptor was isolated from a human donor who received a COVID-19 vaccine. This sequence joins TRBV4-1 and TRBJ2-1; a weak D match, TRBD2 (6 bases). CDR3 protein: CASSYAGRKNNEQFF. The CDR3 DNA reads as TGCGCCAGCAGTTATGCGGGACGGAAGAACAATGAGCAGTTCTTC.